The rows below give T cell receptor beta chains drawn from one sample of a study of T-cell reconstitution after alpha-beta-depleted transplantation in children. TCRdb reanalysed the PCR reads using MiXCR and keeps one entry per CDR3 protein. The sample contains approximately 420,000 distinct CDR3 sequences, roughly a tenth of which appear only once. The sequencing used PBMCs from the stem cell graft donor, collected from the stem cell graft. These receptors came from a human donor who donated a stem cell graft to a child with acute myeloid leukemia. CDR3s include the opening cysteine and the closing phenylalanine or tryptophan. Fields, in order: V gene, J gene, CDR3 protein.

V gene: TRBV20-1; J gene: TRBJ2-1; CDR3 protein: CSATGLAGASSYNEQFF
V gene: TRBV20-1; J gene: TRBJ2-5; CDR3 protein: CSAKVDLTQETQYF
V gene: TRBV5-1; J gene: TRBJ2-1; CDR3 protein: CASSWATSGVNEQFF
V gene: TRBV4-2; J gene: TRBJ2-7; CDR3 protein: CASSQDGEAGGNYEQYF
V gene: TRBV19; J gene: TRBJ2-2; CDR3 protein: CASSPSGKATGELFF
V gene: TRBV6-1; J gene: TRBJ1-1; CDR3 protein: CASMGLGVNTEAFF
V gene: TRBV19; J gene: TRBJ2-6; CDR3 protein: CASSIEGSGANVLTF
V gene: TRBV20-1; J gene: TRBJ2-1; CDR3 protein: CSVSTSGPSYNEQFF
V gene: TRBV29-1; J gene: TRBJ2-3; CDR3 protein: CTAGGLTDTQYF
V gene: TRBV6-5; J gene: TRBJ2-7; CDR3 protein: CASSYSPMDRGGYEQYF
V gene: TRBV27; J gene: TRBJ2-4; CDR3 protein: CASSTRLQGIDKNIQYF
V gene: TRBV7-8; J gene: TRBJ2-1; CDR3 protein: CASSPRTSEPGVHEQFF
V gene: TRBV20-1; J gene: TRBJ2-4; CDR3 protein: CSARAKLAGGPKNIQYF
V gene: TRBV7-8; J gene: TRBJ2-1; CDR3 protein: CASSSGQFGEQFF
V gene: TRBV20-1; J gene: TRBJ2-1; CDR3 protein: CSARGTGDYNEQFF
V gene: TRBV7-9; J gene: TRBJ1-4; CDR3 protein: CASSPPGRNEKLFF
V gene: TRBV6-5; J gene: TRBJ2-1; CDR3 protein: CASSYSRLGGANEQFF